What follows describes a single T cell receptor (beta chain). Its antigen is currently unknown. This entry belongs to a study of cytomegalovirus exposure and HLA in healthy donors. Study-wide results and limits: Overall, around 160 TCR beta chains were annotated as cytomegalovirus-associated.

Use of 60 Vbeta and 13 Jbeta primers characterized the PCR. Authors' processing steps: Among the unique TCR beta chains that a later analysis counted, 75 million to 85 million in all, roughly 9.9 million were shared. Produced via immunoSEQ multiplex PCR; TCRdb's table is partial and in-frame only. Clonal size and the V and J genes are those of that table, whereas D and trimming came from the DNA. The table includes 130,000 to 150,000 clones, around 79% detected once. The V end lost 9 bases, the J end lost 4 bases, and 19 bases lay between the germline ends. Germline lookup yields CDR1 LNHDA and CDR2 SQIVND (reference sequence). This CDR3 spans 15 amino acids.

V gene TRBV19 combines with J gene TRBJ1-5; the D gene is possibly TRBD1 (6 bases). What was sequenced was PBMCs. The sequence was obtained from a female donor in good health and CMV-seronegative. In DNA, the CDR3 is TGTGCCAGCAGGTTAGGAGGACAGCCGAATCAGCCCCAGCATTTT. Protein product: CASRLGGQPNQPQHF.